Presented here are 9 T cell receptor beta chains from one specimen sequenced in a study of OX40 agonist ivuxolimab in advanced cancers. Data came from immunoSEQ multiplex PCR; TCRdb stores just in-frame clones and leaves some out. There are approximately 77,000 clones in the sample; 92% occur only once, and about 10% lies in the top ten. The sample consisted of CD4+ or CD8+ T cells sorted from blood, taken in a trial of the OX40 agonist ivuxolimab. Receptors originate from an adult with an advanced solid tumor such as melanoma, head and neck, liver or kidney cancer.

This chain uses TRBV29-1 with TRBJ2-7, with 16 bases fitting TRBD2. V lost 6 bases and J lost 4; bases outside the gene matches: 6. Germline V gives CDR1 SQVTM, CDR2 ANQGSEA. The CDR3 has 15 amino acids. CDR3 DNA: TGCAGCGTACAGGGGACTAGCGGGGGGGCTTACGAGCAGTACTTC. It translates to CSVQGTSGGAYEQYF.

The gene calls are TRBV11-2 and TRBJ2-7; D remains unclear. The CDR3 covers 12 residues. With 4 bases removed from V and 2 bases from J, the gap between germline ends came to 6 bases. Germline V gene data show CDR1 as SGHAT and CDR2 as FQNNGV. CDR3 in amino acids: CASSSLTYEQYF. The CDR3 nucleotides read TGTGCCAGCAGCTCCCTAACCTACGAGCAGTACTTC.

The chain employs TRBV5-6 and TRBJ2-2; D ambiguous. V shed 4 bases and J shed 5 bases, with 9 bases lying between them. This CDR3 comprises 13 residues. Germline V gene data show CDR1 as SGHDT and CDR2 as YYEEEE. The CDR3, as DNA: TGTGCCAGCAGCCCCGACGGAACCGGGGAGCTGTTTTTT. This encodes CASSPDGTGELFF.

The chain combines TRBV4-2 with TRBJ2-7; TRBD1 agrees at 12 bases. Trimming at V came to 2 bases and at J to 5 bases, leaving 4 bases not matched to a gene. The germline CDR1 and CDR2 sequences are LGHNA and YNFKEQ. The CDR3 totals 15 residues. Written as DNA, the CDR3 is TGTGCCAGCAGCCAACCGGGACAGGGGGCACACGAGCAGTACTTC. Translated, it gives CASSQPGQGAHEQYF.

The rearrangement uses TRBV7-2 and TRBJ2-2; 7 nucleotides line up with TRBD2. The ends lost 5 bases at V and 5 bases at J; junction bases unmatched: 2. The CDR3 sequence is 13 residues long. The germline V gene has CDR1 SGHTA and CDR2 FQGNSA. The CDR3 spells CASSPAGTGELFF. Here the CDR3 DNA reads TGTGCCAGCAGCCCAGCGGGGACCGGGGAGCTGTTTTTT.

This clone appeared once. The chain couples TRBV11-2 to TRBJ1-3; no firm D call. The CDR3 runs 15 residues. Trimming left V 3 bases short and J 0 bases short, with 9 bases between. Germline lookup yields CDR1 SGHAT and CDR2 FQNNGV. The CDR3 region has the DNA TGTGCCAGCAGCTTGGTGGATGCCTCTGGAAACACCATATATTTT. Its protein is CASSLVDASGNTIYF.

The J gene is TRBJ2-4, the V gene TRBV15; unclear D gene. Germline values: CDR1 LNHNV, CDR2 YYDKDF (reference sequence). This CDR3 region has 12 residues. The V end was cut by 1 base, the J end by 15 bases, with 13 bases between. CDR3 residues: CATSRGPPPAYF. The CDR3 nucleotides are TGTGCCACCAGCAGAGGTCCCCCCCCCGCGTACTTC.

This clone was counted once. The CDR3 reads CSVEGRGLLSPEAFF. The CDR3 bases are TGCAGCGTTGAGGGCAGGGGGCTGCTATCCCCTGAAGCTTTCTTT. The V gene is TRBV29-1, the J gene TRBJ1-1, with TRBD1 matching over 8 bases. V shed 3 bases and J 6 bases; nucleotides not matched to a gene: 12. CDR1 is SQVTM, CDR2 ANQGSEA, per germline. There are 15 residues in the CDR3.

The V gene is TRBV2, the J gene TRBJ1-4, with unresolved D. Trimming pared 3 bases from V and 0 bases from J, leaving 14 bases between. The CDR3 is made up of 17 amino acids. CDR1 and CDR2 from the germline V gene are SNHLY and FYNNEI. This chain's CDR3 is CASSEYPQTSTNEKLFF. CDR3 DNA: TGTGCCAGCAGTGAGTACCCACAGACCTCAACTAATGAAAAACTGTTTTTT. Based on the CDR3 plus reference TRBV2 and TRBJ1-4, the full variable domain is EPEVTQTPSHQVTQMGQEVILRCVPISNHLYFYWYRQILGQKVEFLVSFYNNEISEKSEIFDDQFSVERPDGSNFTLKIRSTKLEDSAMYFCASSEYPQTSTNEKLFFGSGTQLSVL.